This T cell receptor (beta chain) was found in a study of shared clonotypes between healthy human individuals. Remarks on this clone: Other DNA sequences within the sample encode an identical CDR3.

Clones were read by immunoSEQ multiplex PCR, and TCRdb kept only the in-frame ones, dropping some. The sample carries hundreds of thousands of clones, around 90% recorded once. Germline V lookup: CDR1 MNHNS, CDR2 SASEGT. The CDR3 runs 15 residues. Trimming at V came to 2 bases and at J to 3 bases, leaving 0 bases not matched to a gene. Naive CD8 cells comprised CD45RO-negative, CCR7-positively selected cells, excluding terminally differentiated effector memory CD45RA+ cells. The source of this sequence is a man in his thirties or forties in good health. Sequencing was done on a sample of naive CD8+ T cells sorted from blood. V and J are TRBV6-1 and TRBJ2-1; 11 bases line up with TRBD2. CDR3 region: CASSELAGGYNEQFF. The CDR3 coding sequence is TGTGCCAGCAGTGAACTAGCGGGAGGCTACAATGAGCAGTTCTTC.